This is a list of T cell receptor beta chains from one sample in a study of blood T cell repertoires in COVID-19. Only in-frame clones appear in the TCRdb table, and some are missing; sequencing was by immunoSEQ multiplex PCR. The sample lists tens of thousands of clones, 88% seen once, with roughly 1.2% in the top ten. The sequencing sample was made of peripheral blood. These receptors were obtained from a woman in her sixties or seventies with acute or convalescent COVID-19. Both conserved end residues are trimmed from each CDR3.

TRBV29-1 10 SVMTVNEKLF
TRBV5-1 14 ASSLDPEPTGGELF
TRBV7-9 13 ASKHKTGTYNEQF
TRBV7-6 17 ASSFQPPTGTGAYNEQF
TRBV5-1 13 ASSLARGLSRGYT
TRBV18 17 ASSPRVRHTGDIGTEAF
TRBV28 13 ASSQTSGGYNEQF
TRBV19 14 ASSNRDRGYNSPLH
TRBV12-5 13 ASALEQGDVETQY
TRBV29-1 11 SVEAGGTDTQY
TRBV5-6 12 ASSQGLAGNEQF
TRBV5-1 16 ASSLEPQGAFSGNTIY
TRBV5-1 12 ASSSDRLGEKLF
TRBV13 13 ASSLGDRWAYGYT
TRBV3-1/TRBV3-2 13 ASSQDLGQGNGYT
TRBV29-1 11 SVGGQVYTEAF
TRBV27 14 ASSSTTGVGNQPQH
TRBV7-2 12 ASSPRVVTDTQY
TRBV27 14 ASSSMAGTLTGELF
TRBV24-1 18 ATSAFPGLAGGQNTGELF
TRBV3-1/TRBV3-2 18 ASSRFPGLAGPTNTGELF
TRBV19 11 ASRDRAEVGYT
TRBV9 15 ASSRTAGTAHGDTIY
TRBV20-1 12 SASRGAENQPQH
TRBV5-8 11 ASRTTGQETQY
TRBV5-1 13 ASSPLPVSTDTQY
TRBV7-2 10 ASSSTGGEQF
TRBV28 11 ASSFRENTEAF
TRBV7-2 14 ASSSNLASPRYGYT
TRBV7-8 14 ASSQILWTGTYGYT
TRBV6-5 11 ASSLSSGNTIY
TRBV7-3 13 ASSTAGGSTDTQY
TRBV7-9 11 ASSQDRVSPLH
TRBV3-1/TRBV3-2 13 ASSQDSGGGETQY
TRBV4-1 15 ASSRWDRPIAKNIQY
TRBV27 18 ASSLFGSHGTASAKNIQY
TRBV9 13 ASSVSGGPYNEQF
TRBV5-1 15 ASSLEGQGWVYNEQF
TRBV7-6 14 ASTTPGVGNTGELF
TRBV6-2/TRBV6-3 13 ASSFSGGTIYGYT
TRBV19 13 ASSIGTGRPNEQF
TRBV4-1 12 ASSHLATGETQY
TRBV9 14 ASSVVAGPNTGELF
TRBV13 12 ASSLRTEGSPLH
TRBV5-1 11 ASSLEQYNEQF
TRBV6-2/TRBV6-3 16 ASSYPQGSGYSNQPQH
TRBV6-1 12 ASSEMMTGEKLF
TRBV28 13 ASSVGGTEDSPLH
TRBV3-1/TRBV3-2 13 ASSQDTRGNQPQH
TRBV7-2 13 ASSSTFASGNTIY